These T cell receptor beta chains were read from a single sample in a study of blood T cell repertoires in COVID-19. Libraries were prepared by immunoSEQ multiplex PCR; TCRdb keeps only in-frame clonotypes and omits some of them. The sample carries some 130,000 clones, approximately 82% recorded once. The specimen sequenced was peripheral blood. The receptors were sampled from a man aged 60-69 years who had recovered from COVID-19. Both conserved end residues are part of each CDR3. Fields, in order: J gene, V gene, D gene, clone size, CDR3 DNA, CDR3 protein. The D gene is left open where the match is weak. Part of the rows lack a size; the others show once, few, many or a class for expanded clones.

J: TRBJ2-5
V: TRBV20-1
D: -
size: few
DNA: TGCAGTGTTTACACAGGGACCCAGTACTTC
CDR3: CSVYTGTQYF

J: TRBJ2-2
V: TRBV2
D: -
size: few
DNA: TGTGCCAGCGTCGTCGAGGCCACCGGGGAGCTGTTTTTT
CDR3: CASVVEATGELFF

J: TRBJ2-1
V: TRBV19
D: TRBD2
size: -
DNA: TGTGCCAGTAGTACACTAGCGGGGGGCCCTGGAAATGAGCAGTTCTTC
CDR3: CASSTLAGGPGNEQFF

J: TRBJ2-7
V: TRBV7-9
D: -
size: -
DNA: TGTGCCAGCAGCCTCCTTGGTGGGCTCTACTCCTACGAGCAGTACTTC
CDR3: CASSLLGGLYSYEQYF

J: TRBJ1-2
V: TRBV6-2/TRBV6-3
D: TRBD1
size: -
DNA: TGTGCCAGCAGTTACATTACAACCGGACAGGGCTATGGCTACACCTTC
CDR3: CASSYITTGQGYGYTF

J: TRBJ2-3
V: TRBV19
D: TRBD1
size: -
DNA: TGTGCCAGTAGTATAAGACAGGGGACGGGAGATACGCAGTATTTT
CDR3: CASSIRQGTGDTQYF

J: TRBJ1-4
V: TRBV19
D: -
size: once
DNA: TGTGCCAGTAGTATCGGACACCTTAATGAAAAACTGTTTTTT
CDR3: CASSIGHLNEKLFF

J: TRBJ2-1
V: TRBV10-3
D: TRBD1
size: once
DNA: TGTGCCGGGGGAGGTGGACAGGGCCGCCCCGGATACAATGAGCAGTTCTTC
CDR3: CAGGGGQGRPGYNEQFF

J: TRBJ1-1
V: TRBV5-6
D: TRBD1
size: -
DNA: TGTGCCAGCAGCGGGAGGACAGGGGCAGGGGACACTGAAGCTTTCTTT
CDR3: CASSGRTGAGDTEAFF

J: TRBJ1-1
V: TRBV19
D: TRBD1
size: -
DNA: TGTGCCAGTACTCCTGACAGGGAGCACACTGAAGCTTTCTTT
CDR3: CASTPDREHTEAFF

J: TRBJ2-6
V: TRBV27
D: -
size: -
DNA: TGTGCCAGCAGTTTGGGGGGGCCTAGCTCTGGGGCCAACGTCCTGACTTTC
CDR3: CASSLGGPSSGANVLTF

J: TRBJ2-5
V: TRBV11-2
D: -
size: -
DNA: TGTGCCAGCAGCTTTGGGTCAGGGCCAGGGGAGACCCAGTACTTC
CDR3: CASSFGSGPGETQYF

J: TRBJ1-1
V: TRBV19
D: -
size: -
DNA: TGTGCCAGTAGTGGGCCGGGAGCTGAAGCTTTCTTT
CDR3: CASSGPGAEAFF

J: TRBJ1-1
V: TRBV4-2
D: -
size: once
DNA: TGTGCCAGCAGCCAAGAATTTCAGGGTTTCGCTGAAGCTTTCTTT
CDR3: CASSQEFQGFAEAFF

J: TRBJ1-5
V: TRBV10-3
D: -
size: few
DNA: TGTGCCATCAGTGAGGGAATTGAGGGCAATCAGCCCCAGCATTTT
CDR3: CAISEGIEGNQPQHF

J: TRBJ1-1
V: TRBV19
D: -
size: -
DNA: TGTGCCAGTAGGGAGGACAGTCGGACTGAAGCTTTCTTT
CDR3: CASREDSRTEAFF

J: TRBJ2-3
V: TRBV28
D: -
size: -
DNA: TGTGCCAGCACCCTTGGTCCAGGGAACACAGATACGCAGTATTTT
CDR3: CASTLGPGNTDTQYF

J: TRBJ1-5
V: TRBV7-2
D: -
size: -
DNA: TGTGCCAGCAGCTCCTCCAGGGGAAGCCAGCCCCAGCATTTT
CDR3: CASSSSRGSQPQHF

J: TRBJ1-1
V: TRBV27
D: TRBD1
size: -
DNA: TGTGCCAGCAGATTGGGACAGGGGATCGTAGCTTTCTTT
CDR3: CASRLGQGIVAFF

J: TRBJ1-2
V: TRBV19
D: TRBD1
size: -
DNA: TGTGCCAGTAGTATACAACGGACAGGCCCAGTGGTGGGCTACACCTTC
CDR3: CASSIQRTGPVVGYTF

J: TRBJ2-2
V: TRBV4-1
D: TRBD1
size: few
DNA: TGCGCCAGCAGCCTCGGACAGGAGCCCGGGGAGCTGTTTTTT
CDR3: CASSLGQEPGELFF

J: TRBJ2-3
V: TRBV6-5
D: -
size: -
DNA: TGTGCCAGCAGTTACGGAGGCGGCCTTGGGACAGATACGCAGTATTTT
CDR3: CASSYGGGLGTDTQYF

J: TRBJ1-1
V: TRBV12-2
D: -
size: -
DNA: TGTGCAAGTCGCTTAGCGCACACAGTCACGTCAATGAACACTGAAGCTTTCTTT
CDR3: CASRLAHTVTSMNTEAFF

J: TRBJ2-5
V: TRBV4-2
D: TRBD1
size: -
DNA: TGTGCCAGCAGCCCTGACAGGGGATCTCAAGAGACCCAGTACTTC
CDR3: CASSPDRGSQETQYF

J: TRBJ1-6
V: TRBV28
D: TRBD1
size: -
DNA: TGTGCCAGCAGTTTAAGTGGGACAGGTAGATTCTTT
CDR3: CASSLSGTGRFF

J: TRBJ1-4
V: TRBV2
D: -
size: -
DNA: TGTGCCAGCCGCATAGGGGTCACTAATGAAAAACTGTTTTTT
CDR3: CASRIGVTNEKLFF

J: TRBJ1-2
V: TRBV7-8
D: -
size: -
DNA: TGTGCCAGCAGCTTACGGTCAGGGATTAACTATGGCTACACCTTC
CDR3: CASSLRSGINYGYTF

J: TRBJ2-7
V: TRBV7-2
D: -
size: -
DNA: TGTGCCAGCAGCCTGGTCGGCGAGCAGTACTTC
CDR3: CASSLVGEQYF

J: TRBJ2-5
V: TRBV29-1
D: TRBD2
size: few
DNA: TGCAGCGTTGAAGACTCTCCGGGAGGGTATCAAGAGACCCAGTACTTC
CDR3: CSVEDSPGGYQETQYF

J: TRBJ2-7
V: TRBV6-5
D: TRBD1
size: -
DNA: TGTGCCAGCAAGGGACAGGAGGTTACCTACGAGCAGTACTTC
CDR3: CASKGQEVTYEQYF

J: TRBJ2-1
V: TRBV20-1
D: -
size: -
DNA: TGCAGTGCTAGCATGGCCGAGCAGTTCTTC
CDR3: CSASMAEQFF

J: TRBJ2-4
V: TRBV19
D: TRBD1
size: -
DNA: TGTGCCAGTAGGAGGGACAGGGTTGCAAACATTCAGTACTTC
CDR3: CASRRDRVANIQYF

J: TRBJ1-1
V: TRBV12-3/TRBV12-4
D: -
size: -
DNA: TGTGCCAGCAGTTCGGGGGGGATTTCTGAAGCTTTCTTT
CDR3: CASSSGGISEAFF

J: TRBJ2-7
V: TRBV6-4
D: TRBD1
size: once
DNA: TGTGCCAGCAGAGGGACAGGTCTTATCCAAACCTACGAGCAGTACTTC
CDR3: CASRGTGLIQTYEQYF

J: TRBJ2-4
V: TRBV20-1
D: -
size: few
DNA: TGCAGTGCTCAGATAAACATTCAGTACTTC
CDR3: CSAQINIQYF

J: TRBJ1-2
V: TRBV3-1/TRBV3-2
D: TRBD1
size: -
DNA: TGTGCCAGCAGCGGGACAGCCCCTAACTATGGCTACACCTTC
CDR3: CASSGTAPNYGYTF

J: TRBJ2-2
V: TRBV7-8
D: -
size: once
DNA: TGTGCCAGCAGCTTCGGGGGCACCGGGGAGCTGTTTTTT
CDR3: CASSFGGTGELFF

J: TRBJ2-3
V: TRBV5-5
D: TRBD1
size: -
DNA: TGTGCCAGCAGCTGGGGGACAGTAAGCACAGATACGCAGTATTTT
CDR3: CASSWGTVSTDTQYF

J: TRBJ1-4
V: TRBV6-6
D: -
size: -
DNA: TGTGCCAGCAGCCCGGTTGGTTCAGGAGAAAAACTGTTTTTT
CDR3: CASSPVGSGEKLFF

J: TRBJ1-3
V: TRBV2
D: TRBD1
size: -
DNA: TGTGCCACCGGACAGGGCCGCTCTGGAAACACCATATATTTT
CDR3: CATGQGRSGNTIYF

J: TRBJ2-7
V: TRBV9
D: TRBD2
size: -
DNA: TGTGCCAGCAGCCGGGCGGGAGGGAGAGGCGAGCAGTACTTC
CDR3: CASSRAGGRGEQYF

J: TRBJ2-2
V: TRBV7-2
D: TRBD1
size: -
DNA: TGTGCCAGCAGCGAACTACAGGGGGCGCTCACCGGGGAGCTGTTTTTT
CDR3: CASSELQGALTGELFF

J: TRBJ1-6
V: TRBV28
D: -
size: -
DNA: TGTGCCAGCAGTTTACCCCTCTATAATTCACCCCTCCACTTT
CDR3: CASSLPLYNSPLHF

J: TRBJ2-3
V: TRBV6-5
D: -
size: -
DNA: TGTGCCAGCAGTCCCTCGGTGGAGGGTACGCAGTATTTT
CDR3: CASSPSVEGTQYF

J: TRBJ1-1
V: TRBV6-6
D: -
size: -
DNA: TGTGCCAGCAGGCACTCTCTTCAGCGGCCTGAAGCTTTCTTT
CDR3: CASRHSLQRPEAFF

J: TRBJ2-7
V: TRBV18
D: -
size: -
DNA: TGTGCCAGCTCAAGTTTAGACAACATGGCCTACGAGCAGTACTTC
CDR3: CASSSLDNMAYEQYF